This T cell receptor (beta chain) is drawn from a study of T-cell memory formation after mild COVID-19 (dated by TCRdb to the early 2020s). Describing the broader study: Most TCR sequence clusters were specific to one of the two donors. Two young, previously healthy adult volunteers, one female and one male, were included in the cohort. In a couple of donors, T-cell clones that expanded and contracted after mild COVID-19 were tracked by sequencing TCRalpha and TCRbeta repertoires over time. On the study overall, not on this receptor specifically: The second-wave clones that peaked on day 37 were not confirmed to be SARS-CoV-2 specific. Contracting CD4+ clones turned up mainly in the CM and EM memory subsets, whereas EMRA was where CD8+ clones were enriched. Some responding clones were detected in pre-infection memory, which suggested that pre-existing cross-reactive memory T cells had joined the SARS-CoV-2 response. The study covered only a couple of mild cases, and larger cohorts including severe cases with pre-infection samples were considered necessary. Clones that contracted from day 15 to 85 showed balanced CD4/CD8 phenotypes, whereas a second wave of clones that expanded from day 15 to 37 leaned towards CD4+.

CDR1 SGHAT and CDR2 FQDESV were looked up in the germline V gene (reference sequence). The CDR3 sequence holds 13 residues, the cysteine and phenylalanine included. CDR3 DNA is the only sequence kept; it has 39 bases, read in frame from the first base. Deletion took 5 bases off V and 9 bases off J, with a span of 11 bases between the germline ends. As regards this clonotype: Its specific antigen is unknown. Base qualities were left out, and no much larger clone turns up one base away.

Sequencing relied on an Illumina NovaSeq 6000. TCRalpha and TCRbeta cDNA libraries were constructed by 5'RACE with constant-segment primers, with sample barcodes and unique molecular identifiers being introduced. Trizol reagent was used to extract RNA from every sample. Amplification of the libraries took two PCR steps, and the second step added a second sample barcode plus Illumina TruSeq adapters. Libraries were sequenced on an Illumina NovaSeq with 2 x 150 bp paired-end reads. The source study handled its data this way. Demultiplexing of reads and collapsing into UMI-guided consensus sequences were performed with migec v1.2.7. With mixcr v2.1.11, UMI consensuses were aligned to TRA and TRB V and J templates and assembled into clonotypes. A clonotype was counted as expanded or contracted only when both edgeR and NoisET called the clonotype significant, with the noise models trained on biological replicates. For edgeR calls, a false discovery rate-adjusted p below 0.01 and a log2 fold-change threshold of 1 were applied. As an exploratory analysis of dynamics, PCA with hierarchical clustering was applied to max-normalized trajectories of the 1000 most abundant clonotypes. Separately sequenced CD4+ and CD8+ repertoires were used to assign the CD4 or CD8 phenotype of responding clones. TCRdb reran the public reads through fastp at Q25 and MiXCR, keeping productive beta chains. Every distinct CDR3 protein forms one entry, paired with its most common genes and DNA. The V and J calls come from TCRdb's annotation, not from the publication. Counted in this sample were some 350,000 distinct CDR3 sequences; about 15% of them appeared once. Together, the top ten hold around 20% of the sample.

PBMCs were isolated by Ficoll-Paque density gradient centrifugation. Sequenced material: PBMCs or a T cell subset sorted from them (not recorded which). The V and J segments used are TRBV11-1 and TRBJ1-6, with no confidently assigned D gene. The sequence was collected from a man in his late teens or twenties who had mild COVID-19 (a few samples of this study predate the infection). The sample titles of this study are shuffled in the database, so cell type and time point are left out; the donor was told from shared clones. The CDR3 protein sequence reads: CASSIIGSSPLHF. The sequence in DNA is TGTGCCAGCAGCATTATCGGTTCTTCACCCCTCCACTTT.